This T cell receptor beta chain was identified during a study of spatial heterogeneity in lung cancer. As for the study in general: A unique TCR and UMI combination showed up more than ten times in raw reads, on average.

Per germline, CDR1 DFQATT and CDR2 SNEGSKA (reference sequence). Trimming took 0 bases from V and 6 from J, leaving 21 bases between them. There are 16 residues in the CDR3. At least ten counts were recorded for this clonotype. Time point: blood at routine non-recurrence follow-up after resection. The authors sequenced whole RNA from tumor, nontumor lung or frozen PBMC without sorting. TCRdb re-called the 5' RACE reads with MiXCR, one entry per CDR3 protein. The sample has about 43,000 distinct CDR3 sequences, more than 20% seen once. This clonotype originated in a female donor with early-stage non-small cell lung cancer. This chain joins TRBV20-1 and TRBJ2-7; D possibly corresponds to TRBD2 (5 bases). This material consisted of PBMCs, taken at follow-up. The CDR3 loop reads CSARDPELVNPFEQYF. In nucleotides, the CDR3 is TGCAGTGCTAGAGATCCCGAACTAGTAAATCCCTTCGAGCAGTACTTC.